Sequencing of this T cell receptor (beta chain) was carried out in a study of radiation and T cells in renal cell carcinoma. Overall study context: Nephrectomy followed 15 Gy stereotactic body radiation by 4 weeks.

This CDR3 contains 14 residues. The germline V and J ends were trimmed by 5 bases and 1 base, with 11 bases remaining between them. Germline V gene sequence: CDR1 SEHNR, CDR2 FQNEAQ (reference sequence). The data were produced by immunoSEQ multiplex PCR, yet TCRdb's version contains in-frame clones alone and is incomplete. Here the sample spans about 150,000 clones, 87% being singletons. Concerning this clone itself: Its target is not known.

Study-level results: From baseline, blood top tumor clonotypes peaked at 2 weeks post-radiation.

Regarding time point: blood 2 weeks post-SBRT. Regarding treatment: 15 Gy SBRT to primary tumor, nephrectomy 4 weeks later. The patient's renal cell carcinoma had clear cell pathology. The genes are TRBV7-9 and TRBJ1-1, with D possibly being TRBD1 (6 bases). The source is a woman between 45 and 60 years old with renal cell carcinoma. Sequences were derived from blood, sampled from a patient whose treatment included radiotherapy and nephrectomy. As DNA, the CDR3 is TGTGCCAGCAGCCGGGACACTTGGAACACTGAAGCTTTCTTT. Residues: CASSRDTWNTEAFF.